This T cell receptor beta chain originates from a study of cytomegalovirus exposure and HLA in healthy donors. Study results and caveats: Another analysis was done later, and it associated over 15,000 TCR beta sequences with HLA alleles at 0.05 false discovery rate. Near-uniform donor sequencing depth was presumed by presence/absence analyses.

PCR was performed using 60 Vbeta and 13 Jbeta primers. Method: immunoSEQ multiplex PCR; TCRdb's copy keeps in-frame clones and lacks some. The profile covers roughly 45,000 clones, with around 56% appearing a single time and roughly 5.6% taken by the ten largest. V lost 0 bases and J lost 5; bases outside the gene matches: 4. The germline gives CDR1 SGHRS, CDR2 YFSETQ. The CDR3 extends over 14 amino acids. This clone was seen more than once but under ten times. Its target is not known. The specimen was PBMCs. V and J are TRBV5-1 and TRBJ1-2; 7 positions match TRBD1. The sequence came from a man aged 55 to 70 in good health and CMV-seronegative. The CDR3 DNA reads as TGCGCCAGCAGCTTGGATACAGGGGCTTATGGCTACACCTTC. Amino acid sequence: CASSLDTGAYGYTF.